Listed below are T cell receptor beta chains from one sample, sequenced in a study of blood T cell repertoires in COVID-19. TCRdb keeps only in-frame clones here, not all; method: immunoSEQ multiplex PCR. This table holds 85,000 or so clones, 86% found once. Sequenced input: peripheral blood. All receptors derive from a man between 45 and 60 years old with active or convalescent COVID-19. Each CDR3 is given with its conserved first and last residue. Fields, in order: D gene, J gene, CDR3 length, V gene, clone size, CDR3 DNA, CDR3 protein. D genes are given only for firm matches. Not every row has a clone size; where given, it reads once, few, many or a size class.

d_call: TRBD1
j_call: TRBJ1-3
cdr3_length: 15
v_call: TRBV15
clone_size: -
cdr3_nt: TGTGCCACCAGCAGAGATACAGGGGATGGAAACACCATATATTTT
cdr3_aa: CATSRDTGDGNTIYF

d_call: -
j_call: TRBJ2-7
cdr3_length: 16
v_call: TRBV18
clone_size: once
cdr3_nt: TGTGCCAGCTCAATGTCATCCAGGGTCGTTTATGTCGAGCAGTACTTC
cdr3_aa: CASSMSSRVVYVEQYF

d_call: -
j_call: TRBJ2-7
cdr3_length: 19
v_call: TRBV21-1
clone_size: -
cdr3_nt: TGTGCCAGCAGCAAATTTGAGCGGATAAGCAGGTTCGCTTGCTACGAGCAGTACTTC
cdr3_aa: CASSKFERISRFACYEQYF

d_call: -
j_call: TRBJ1-1
cdr3_length: 15
v_call: TRBV7-8
clone_size: -
cdr3_nt: TGTGCCAGCAGCCTAACCCCGAAGGGGTACACTGAAGCTTTCTTT
cdr3_aa: CASSLTPKGYTEAFF

d_call: -
j_call: TRBJ2-1
cdr3_length: 16
v_call: TRBV5-1
clone_size: -
cdr3_nt: TGCGCCAGCAGCTTGATCCTTGGGGGGACCAACAATGAGCAGTTCTTC
cdr3_aa: CASSLILGGTNNEQFF

d_call: TRBD1
j_call: TRBJ2-7
cdr3_length: 15
v_call: TRBV24-1
clone_size: -
cdr3_nt: TGTGCCACCAGTGATCGTGGGACAGGTTGGGACGAGCAGTACTTC
cdr3_aa: CATSDRGTGWDEQYF

d_call: -
j_call: TRBJ1-2
cdr3_length: 15
v_call: TRBV5-8
clone_size: -
cdr3_nt: TGTGCCAGCAGCTTGGGTCAGGGCCAGGTTCGTGGCTACACCTTC
cdr3_aa: CASSLGQGQVRGYTF

d_call: TRBD2
j_call: TRBJ2-1
cdr3_length: 15
v_call: TRBV19
clone_size: once
cdr3_nt: TGTGCCAGTAGGCCCGGGACTAGCGGATACAATGAGCAGTTCTTC
cdr3_aa: CASRPGTSGYNEQFF

d_call: -
j_call: TRBJ1-5
cdr3_length: 12
v_call: TRBV6-2/TRBV6-3
clone_size: -
cdr3_nt: TGTGCCAGCAGTCAGCGGAATCAGCCCCAGCATTTT
cdr3_aa: CASSQRNQPQHF

d_call: -
j_call: TRBJ2-5
cdr3_length: 16
v_call: TRBV7-9
clone_size: -
cdr3_nt: TGTGCCAGCAGCTCTACAGGGTCAGAAACCTTAGGGACCCAGTACTTC
cdr3_aa: CASSSTGSETLGTQYF

d_call: TRBD1
j_call: TRBJ2-1
cdr3_length: 14
v_call: TRBV10-2
clone_size: -
cdr3_nt: TGCGCCAGCAGATGGACAGGGGGTGACAATGAGCAGTTCTTC
cdr3_aa: CASRWTGGDNEQFF

d_call: -
j_call: TRBJ2-7
cdr3_length: 15
v_call: TRBV2
clone_size: -
cdr3_nt: TGTGCCAGCAGTTCCACAGAGATTCGGTCCTACGAGCAGTACTTC
cdr3_aa: CASSSTEIRSYEQYF

d_call: TRBD1
j_call: TRBJ1-6
cdr3_length: 14
v_call: TRBV19
clone_size: -
cdr3_nt: TGTGCCAGTAGCGCTGACAGGGGGAATTCACCCCTCCACTTT
cdr3_aa: CASSADRGNSPLHF

d_call: -
j_call: TRBJ1-1
cdr3_length: 13
v_call: TRBV7-2
clone_size: -
cdr3_nt: TGTGCCAGCAGCCTGGGACAGAACACTGAAGCTTTCTTT
cdr3_aa: CASSLGQNTEAFF

d_call: -
j_call: TRBJ1-2
cdr3_length: 15
v_call: TRBV6-5
clone_size: few
cdr3_nt: TGTGCCAGCAGTTTTGATTGGGGGGACCTTGATGGCTACACCTTC
cdr3_aa: CASSFDWGDLDGYTF

d_call: TRBD2
j_call: TRBJ2-1
cdr3_length: 13
v_call: TRBV29-1
clone_size: -
cdr3_nt: TGCAGCGTGGGGACTAGCGGTTGGAATGAGCAGTTCTTC
cdr3_aa: CSVGTSGWNEQFF

d_call: -
j_call: TRBJ1-2
cdr3_length: 11
v_call: TRBV29-1
clone_size: -
cdr3_nt: TGCAGCGTTGAGGAGGGCGGAGGCTACACCTTC
cdr3_aa: CSVEEGGGYTF

d_call: -
j_call: TRBJ2-1
cdr3_length: 16
v_call: TRBV7-2
clone_size: -
cdr3_nt: TGTGCCAGCAGCTTTTCTCCATTAGGGGAATACAATGAGCAGTTCTTC
cdr3_aa: CASSFSPLGEYNEQFF

d_call: TRBD1
j_call: TRBJ1-2
cdr3_length: 14
v_call: TRBV6-2/TRBV6-3
clone_size: -
cdr3_nt: TGTGCCAGCAGTTTCTCAGGGGGCGCCTATGGCTACACCTTC
cdr3_aa: CASSFSGGAYGYTF

d_call: -
j_call: TRBJ2-1
cdr3_length: 11
v_call: TRBV5-6
clone_size: -
cdr3_nt: TGTGCCAGCAGCTTGGCCTATGAGCAGTTCTTC
cdr3_aa: CASSLAYEQFF

d_call: TRBD1
j_call: TRBJ1-1
cdr3_length: 16
v_call: TRBV10-3
clone_size: -
cdr3_nt: TGTGCCATCAGCCGCGGTCCGGGACAGGGTAGCACTGAAGCTTTCTTT
cdr3_aa: CAISRGPGQGSTEAFF

d_call: TRBD1
j_call: TRBJ1-6
cdr3_length: 13
v_call: TRBV30
clone_size: few
cdr3_nt: TGTGCCTCTAAGACAGGGACGGGATCACCCCTCCACTTT
cdr3_aa: CASKTGTGSPLHF